This T cell receptor beta chain was captured by sequencing in a study of cytomegalovirus exposure and HLA in healthy donors. General study results and limits: An Asian-associated ancestry cluster reportedly showed fewer N-insertions than the roughly 670-donor mean in a later analysis.

This clone showed up just once. Its antigen is not known. Primers: 60 Vbeta forward and 13 Jbeta reverse. Sequenced by immunoSEQ multiplex PCR; TCRdb stores in-frame clones only, minus some. The sample contains 150,000 or so clones, 82% of which appear only once. CDR1 and CDR2 (germline): LGHNA, YSLEER. Trimming cost V 0 bases and J 4 bases; bases outside gene matches: 5. CDR3 length: 18 amino acids. The sequenced sample consisted of PBMCs. The chain is built from TRBV4-3 and TRBJ2-2; 13 bases match TRBD2. The TCR originated in a man aged 25 to 40 in good health and CMV-seropositive. CDR3 sequence reads: CASSQDLLAGGSTGELFF. CDR3 bases: TGCGCCAGCAGCCAAGATTTACTAGCGGGGGGGAGCACCGGGGAGCTGTTTTTT.